Included here is one T cell receptor beta chain sequence, with context. What it binds is not known. Germline V CDR1 and CDR2: SGDLS, YYNGEE. The length of the CDR3 is 15 residues. J lost 5 bases, V lost 4 bases, and 8 bases had no gene match. Primers included in the PCR were 60 Vbeta and 13 Jbeta primers. TCRdb's table, derived via immunoSEQ multiplex PCR, lists solely in-frame clones and lacks some. This table holds more than 140,000 clones, approximately 80% found once. The data were taken from a study of cytomegalovirus exposure and HLA in healthy donors. The study, taken as a whole, reports: Some segments of the V type, notably TRBV6-2 and TRBV6-3, were excluded as indistinguishable. An analysis done earlier found most TCR beta V segments productive about 87% or about 30% of the time. Trimming of TCR beta V- and J-genes showed a link, identified in a later analysis, to a missense DCLRE1C variant. What a later analysis reportedly showed was that an Asian-associated ancestry cluster had fewer N-insertions than the 666-donor mean.

The specimen was PBMCs. This clonotype was obtained from a woman in her 40s in good health and CMV-seronegative. J is TRBJ2-3 and V is TRBV9; 9 nucleotides match TRBD2. The CDR3 sequence: CASSTRAGGLDTQYF. In nucleotides, the CDR3 is TGTGCCAGCAGCACCCGAGCGGGAGGCTTAGATACGCAGTATTTT.